This T cell receptor (beta chain) derives from a study of cytomegalovirus exposure and HLA in healthy donors. The CDR3 covers 11 residues. Germline V lookup: CDR1 MRHNA, CDR2 SNTAGT. V dropped 10 bases and J dropped 9 bases, with 13 bases sitting between them. This PCR relied on a set of 60 Vbeta primers and 13 Jbeta primers. The data were produced by immunoSEQ multiplex PCR, yet TCRdb's version contains in-frame clones alone and is incomplete. Of around 190,000 clones listed, around three quarters are singletons. V and J are TRBV6-4 and TRBJ2-1; D is possibly TRBD2 (5 bases). The sequence was collected from a man aged 25-45 years in good health and CMV-seronegative. The sequencing sample was made of PBMCs. CDR3 nucleotide sequence: TGTGCCACCGCCCTAGCAAGTGAGCAGTTCTTC. Its protein product is CATALASEQFF.